The clone carrying this T cell receptor beta chain was seen a few times. Original data processing: Researchers report that nucleated cell counts were estimated from reference gene primer amplification. Data came from immunoSEQ multiplex PCR; TCRdb stores just in-frame clones and leaves some out. That table gives V, J and clone size, and the DNA gave D and trimming. The sample yields 100,000 to 150,000 clones, around four fifths seen once. The V end lost 10 bases, the J end lost 0 bases, and 19 bases lay between the germline ends. The CDR3 totals 16 residues. Germline lookup yields CDR1 ENHRY and CDR2 SYGVKD. The data originate from a study of blood T cell repertoires in COVID-19. Study in general: Both acute and convalescent COVID-19 samples were obtained from the United States, Italy and Spain. The analysed material was cDNA or gDNA that came from T cells, B-cell-depleted T cells, or PBMCs.

What was sequenced was peripheral blood. V usage is TRBV10-3 and J usage is TRBJ1-3; perhaps TRBD1 as D (5 bases). The receptor comes from a man between 60 and 75 years old with acute or convalescent COVID-19. This chain's CDR3 is CASGTDPPSSGNTIYF. The CDR3 DNA reads as TGTGCCAGCGGGACGGACCCTCCGAGCTCTGGAAACACCATATATTTT.